This T cell receptor beta chain was recorded in a study of T cells in Graves' hyperthyroidism and ophthalmopathy. TCR beta CDR3 region amplification was performed from RNA transcripts. Carried out on the TCR CDR3, a first-round RT-PCR used the HTBI primer set. One entry per CDR3 protein results from TCRdb running MiXCR on the multiplex PCR reads. The sample contains approximately 700,000 distinct CDR3 sequences, about a sixth of which appear only once. The source of the PBMCs was 10 ml of fresh peripheral blood. This clonotype was counted a few times. The clonotype was recovered from a man aged 18 to 30 with Graves' hyperthyroidism. Sequencing input: blood.

The CDR3 region is CASSIASGKEQPQHF. CDR3 bases: TGTGCCAGTAGTATAGCGTCCGGGAAAGAACAGCCCCAGCATTTT. The genes are TRBV19 and TRBJ1-5; D unclear. Trimming cost V 1 base and J 7 bases, with 14 bases left between them. Germline CDR1 reads LNHDA; CDR2 reads SQIVND (reference sequence). The CDR3 is 15 residues long.